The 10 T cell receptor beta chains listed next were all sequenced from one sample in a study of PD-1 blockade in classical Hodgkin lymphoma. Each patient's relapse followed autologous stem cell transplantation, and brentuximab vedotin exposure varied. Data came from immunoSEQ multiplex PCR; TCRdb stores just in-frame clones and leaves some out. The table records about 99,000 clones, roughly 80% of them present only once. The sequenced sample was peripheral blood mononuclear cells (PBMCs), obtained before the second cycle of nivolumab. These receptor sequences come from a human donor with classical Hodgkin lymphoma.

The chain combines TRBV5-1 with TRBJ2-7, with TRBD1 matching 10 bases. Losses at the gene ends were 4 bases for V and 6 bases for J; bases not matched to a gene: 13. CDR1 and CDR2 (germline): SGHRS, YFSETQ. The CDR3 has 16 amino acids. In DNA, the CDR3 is TGCGCCAGCAGCCCAAGAACCGGGACAGGGGTCGGCGAGCAGTACTTC. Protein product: CASSPRTGTGVGEQYF.

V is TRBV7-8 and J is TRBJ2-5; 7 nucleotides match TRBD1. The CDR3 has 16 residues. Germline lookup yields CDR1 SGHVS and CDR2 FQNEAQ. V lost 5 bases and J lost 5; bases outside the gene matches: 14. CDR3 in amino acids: CASSIGTARELETQYF. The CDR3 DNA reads TGTGCCAGCAGCATCGGGACAGCCCGAGAGTTGGAGACCCAGTACTTC.

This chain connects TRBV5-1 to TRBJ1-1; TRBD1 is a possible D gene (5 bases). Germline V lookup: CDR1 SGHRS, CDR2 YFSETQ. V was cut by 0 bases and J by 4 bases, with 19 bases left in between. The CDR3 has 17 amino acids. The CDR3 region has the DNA TGCGCCAGCAGCTTGGTTATGACAGCGGGAGCGGGCACTGAAGCTTTCTTT. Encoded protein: CASSLVMTAGAGTEAFF.

The chain's CDR3 is CASSQDPGQPAEELFF. For the CDR3, the DNA is TGCGCCAGCAGCCAAGATCCCGGCCAGCCAGCTGAGGAACTGTTTTTT. V usage is TRBV4-3 and J usage is TRBJ1-4; D unclear. V lost 0 bases, J lost 12 bases, and 20 bases lay in between. The germline V gene has CDR1 LGHNA and CDR2 YSLEER. The CDR3 has 16 amino acids.

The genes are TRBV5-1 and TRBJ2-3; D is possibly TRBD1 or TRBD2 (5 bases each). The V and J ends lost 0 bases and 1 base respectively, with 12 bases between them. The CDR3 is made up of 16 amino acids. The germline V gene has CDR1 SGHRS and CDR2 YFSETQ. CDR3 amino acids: CASSLAGTPGTDTQYF. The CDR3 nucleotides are TGCGCCAGCAGCTTGGCCGGGACGCCAGGCACAGATACGCAGTATTTT.

The DNA of the CDR3 is TGTGCCAGCAGCCGGACAGGGGTAAGGGAGCAGTACTTC. It yields the protein CASSRTGVREQYF. This chain joins TRBV7-2 and TRBJ2-7; 9 bases fit TRBD1. The CDR3 extends over 13 amino acids. Germline V gives CDR1 SGHTA, CDR2 FQGNSA. The trim removed 5 bases at V and 7 bases at J, leaving 6 bases unmatched.

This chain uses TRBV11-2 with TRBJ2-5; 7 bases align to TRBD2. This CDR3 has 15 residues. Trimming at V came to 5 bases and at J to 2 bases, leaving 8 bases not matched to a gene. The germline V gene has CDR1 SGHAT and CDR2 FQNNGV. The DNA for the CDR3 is TGTGCCAGCAGCCTATGGGGAGGGATTCAAGAGACCCAGTACTTC. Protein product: CASSLWGGIQETQYF. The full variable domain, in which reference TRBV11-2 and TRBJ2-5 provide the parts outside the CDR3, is EAGVAQSPRYKIIEKRQSVAFWCNPISGHATLYWYQQILGQGPKLLIQFQNNGVVDDSQLPKDRFSAERLKGVDSTLKIQPAKLEDSAVYLCASSLWGGIQETQYFGPGTRLLVL.

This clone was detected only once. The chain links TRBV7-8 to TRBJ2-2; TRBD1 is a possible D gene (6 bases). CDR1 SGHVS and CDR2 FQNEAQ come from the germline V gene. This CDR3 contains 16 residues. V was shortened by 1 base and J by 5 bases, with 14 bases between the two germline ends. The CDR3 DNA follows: TGTGCCAGCAGCTTAGACTTTTGGGGGCAAACCGGGGAGCTGTTTTTT. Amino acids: CASSLDFWGQTGELFF.

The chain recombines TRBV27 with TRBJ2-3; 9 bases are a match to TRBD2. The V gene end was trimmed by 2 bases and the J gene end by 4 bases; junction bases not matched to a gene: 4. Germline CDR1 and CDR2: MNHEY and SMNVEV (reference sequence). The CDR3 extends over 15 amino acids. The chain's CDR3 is CASSLNRLAADTQYF. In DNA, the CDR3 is TGTGCCAGCAGTTTAAATCGACTAGCGGCAGATACGCAGTATTTT.

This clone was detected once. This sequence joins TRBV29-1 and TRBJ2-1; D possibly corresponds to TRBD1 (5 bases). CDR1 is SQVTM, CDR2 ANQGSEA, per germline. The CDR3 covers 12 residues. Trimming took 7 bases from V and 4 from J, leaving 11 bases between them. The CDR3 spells CSGTTGYNEQFF. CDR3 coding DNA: TGCAGCGGCACAACAGGTTACAATGAGCAGTTCTTC.